This T cell receptor (beta chain) was retrieved from a study of T cells after yellow fever vaccination. At the level of the study: SMART-Seq v4 Ultra Low Input served to prepare low-cell-number fractions.

Points from the study as a whole: Clones that expanded after primary vaccination mostly reappeared after the booster (just over 95% CD4, about 89% CD8).

CDR3 length: 17 amino acids. With V trimmed by 1 base and J by 2 bases, 8 bases remained unmatched. The V gene's germline CDR1 is SEHNR and CDR2 FQNEAQ (reference sequence). This clonotype was observed at least ten times. As yet, its antigen is unknown. A 5'RACE template-switching step, the method used to make TCR cDNA, added a universal primer site and UMIs. Via MiXCR, TCRdb re-called the 5' RACE reads, giving one row per CDR3 protein. The table has about 320,000 distinct CDR3 sequences, approximately 4% seen once. The clonotype originates from a man between 18 and 35 years old who received the YFV17D yellow fever vaccine. Sample: PBMCs, taken 15 days after the yellow fever booster vaccination. The rearrangement uses TRBV7-9 and TRBJ2-5; 9 positions match TRBD2. The CDR3 DNA sequence: TGTGCCAGCAGCTTAGTGAGTAGCGGGGGTGTTCAAGAGACCCAGTACTTC. The encoded protein is CASSLVSSGGVQETQYF.